This T cell receptor beta chain was sequenced for a study of T cell responses to AZD1222 COVID-19 vaccine. The CDR3 sequence is 13 residues long. Germline V CDR1 and CDR2: SNHLY, FYNNEI. Trimming shortened V by 4 bases and J by 2 bases, and 8 bases separated the two germline ends. Study observations and caveats: Clonal diversity was possibly underestimated, and white British individuals and females predominated among donors.

A word on this clone: As yet, its antigen is unknown.

Measured with immunoSEQ multiplex PCR; TCRdb has only the in-frame clones, and not every one. Seen here are some 190,000 clones, approximately 91% observed once, and the top ten hold roughly 1.9%. This material consisted of peripheral blood, taken 28 days after the second AZD1222 dose. The rearrangement links TRBV2 to TRBJ2-5; TRBD2 is a possible D gene (6 bases). This TCR was recovered from an adult who received the AZD1222 COVID-19 vaccine. The chain's CDR3 is CASSGAGQETQYF. The CDR3 DNA sequence: TGTGCCAGCAGTGGGGCGGGACAAGAGACCCAGTACTTC.